One and the same sample provided the 30 T cell receptor beta chains below, sequenced in a study of shared clonotypes between healthy human individuals. Clones were read by immunoSEQ multiplex PCR, and TCRdb kept only the in-frame ones, dropping some. The table has some 470,000 clones, 76% seen once. The source material was PBMCs. Receptors originate from a woman aged 35 to 49 in good health. Some clones in this sample may be carry-over from other donors' samples.

The chain couples TRBV2 to TRBJ2-5; no firm D call. The J call may be in error: the DNA end matches TRBJ2-7 better. The CDR3 length is 13 residues. The V gene's germline CDR1 is SNHLY and CDR2 FYNNEI. CDR3 coding DNA: TGTGCCAGCAGTGATAGGCAACCTTACGAGCAGTACTTC. Protein product: CASSDRQPYEQYF.

The chain combines TRBV10-1 with TRBJ1-1, with TRBD1 as a possible D gene (5 bases). Per the germline V gene, CDR1 is WNHNN and CDR2 is SYGVQD (reference sequence). The CDR3 covers 14 residues. Trimming took 6 bases from V and 3 from J, leaving 14 bases between them. The CDR3 loop reads CASREGTVDTEAFF. The CDR3 nucleotides read TGCGCCAGCAGGGAAGGGACGGTAGACACTGAAGCTTTCTTT.

The chain couples TRBV5-6 to TRBJ1-2; D is ambiguous. This CDR3 region has 12 residues. Germline assignment: CDR1 SGHDT and CDR2 YYEEEE. Trimming removed 2 bases at V and 4 bases at J, with 6 bases between. The chain's CDR3 is CASSFFSYGYTF. Written as DNA, the CDR3 is TGTGCCAGCAGCTTCTTTAGCTATGGCTACACCTTC.

Details on this clone: A far larger clone is just one base off, so this is likely a read error. The conserved phenylalanine or tryptophan normally closing the CDR3 is absent here, so this likely arose from a read error. The J gene is TRBJ1-1, the V gene TRBV4-1; 8 nucleotides align to TRBD1. This CDR3 has 15 amino acids. CDR1 is MGHRA, CDR2 YSYEKL, per germline. J gave up 3 bases and V 0 bases, and 3 bases lay outside the gene matches. The CDR3 loop reads CASSQEVTGDTEAFL. In DNA form, the CDR3 reads TGCGCCAGCAGCCAAGAGGTGACAGGGGACACTGAAGCTTTCCTT.

This clone has a count of ten or more. This sequence joins TRBV28 and TRBJ2-7; D remains ambiguous. This CDR3 contains 14 residues. Trimming took off 2 bases at V and 6 bases at J, with 14 bases between the two ends. From germline, CDR1 is MDHEN and CDR2 SYDVKM. The CDR3 coding sequence is TGTGCCAGCAGTTTAATGAAGTTTTACAGCGAGCAGTACTTC. It is translated as CASSLMKFYSEQYF.

V and J are TRBV2 and TRBJ2-5; a weak D match, TRBD2 (7 bases). Germline values: CDR1 SNHLY, CDR2 FYNNEI. The CDR3 is 17 residues long. V lost 3 bases, J lost 10 bases, and 27 bases lay in between. The CDR3 region has the DNA TGTGCCAGCAGTGATGAAGTTCTTCTAGCCTCGAGGGGGGGCCAGTACTTC. This translates into CASSDEVLLASRGGQYF.

This sequence joins TRBV6-5 and TRBJ2-6; D possibly corresponds to TRBD1 (5 bases). CDR1 and CDR2 from the germline V gene are MNHEY and SVGAGI. The CDR3 sequence is 15 residues long. V was clipped by 4 bases and J by 2 bases, with 9 bases between them. The CDR3: CASSWSGTGANVLTF. Here the CDR3 DNA reads TGTGCCAGCAGTTGGTCAGGGACTGGGGCCAACGTCCTGACTTTC.

This clone was seen a single time. The chain combines TRBV5-1 with TRBJ2-2; 7 bases line up with TRBD1. CDR1 and CDR2 from the germline V gene are SGHRS and YFSETQ. The CDR3 is made up of 16 amino acids. With V trimmed by 5 bases and J by 3 bases, 10 bases remained unmatched. DNA of the CDR3: TGCGCCAGCAGACAGTCGACAGGGAGTGACACCGGGGAGCTGTTTTTT. This encodes CASRQSTGSDTGELFF.

The chain has TRBV10-3 and TRBJ2-3; 12 bases fit TRBD2. The CDR3 spans 14 residues. The V segment lost 8 bases and the J segment 4 bases; nucleotides outside the gene matches: 4. Looked up from germline, CDR1 is ENHRY and CDR2 is SYGVKD. This CDR3 is CAIRTSGTPDTQYF. For the CDR3, the DNA is TGTGCCATCCGGACTAGCGGGACCCCAGATACGCAGTATTTT.

The rearrangement joins TRBV15 to TRBJ1-5; D is ambiguous. This CDR3 contains 15 residues. With 3 bases removed from V and 6 bases from J, the gap between germline ends came to 15 bases. CDR1 is LNHNV and CDR2 is YYDKDF in the germline V gene (reference sequence). The CDR3 DNA sequence: TGTGCCACCAGCAGTCAGGAGCCCTTCAGTCAGCCCCAGCATTTT. Protein: CATSSQEPFSQPQHF.

In nucleotides, the CDR3 is TGTGCCAGCACCTTGGGACTAGCGGGGCAAGAGACCCAGTACTTC. It codes for CASTLGLAGQETQYF. The V call is TRBV6-5, the J call TRBJ2-5, with TRBD2 matching over 13 bases. Trimming at V came to 7 bases and at J to 2 bases, leaving 4 bases not matched to a gene. The CDR3 covers 15 residues. In germline, CDR1 is MNHEY, CDR2 SVGAGI.

The chain carries TRBV15 and TRBJ1-1; D is perhaps TRBD1 (5 bases). Looked up from germline, CDR1 is LNHNV and CDR2 is YYDKDF (reference sequence). This CDR3 has 15 amino acids. The V and J ends lost 0 bases and 0 bases respectively, with 8 bases between them. The CDR3 reads CATSRDQGVNTEAFF. The CDR3 DNA is TGTGCCACCAGCAGAGATCAGGGTGTGAACACTGAAGCTTTCTTT.

This clone was counted only a few times. The J gene is TRBJ2-2, the V gene TRBV11-2; 8 nucleotides match TRBD2. J lost 1 base, V lost 3 bases, and 1 base had no gene match. This CDR3 comprises 15 residues. From germline, CDR1 is SGHAT and CDR2 FQNNGV. This chain's CDR3 is CASSLAGGNTGELFF. In DNA form, the CDR3 reads TGTGCCAGCAGCTTGGCGGGAGGGAACACCGGGGAGCTGTTTTTT.

J is TRBJ2-7 and V is TRBV11-2, with 10 bases fitting TRBD1. The CDR3 is 16 residues long. With V trimmed by 2 bases and J by 5 bases, 9 bases remained unmatched. Per germline, CDR1 SGHAT and CDR2 FQNNGV. CDR3 protein: CASSLIGTGVKDEQYF. For the CDR3, the DNA is TGTGCCAGCAGCTTAATTGGGACAGGGGTTAAGGACGAGCAGTACTTC.

The chain is built from TRBV10-3 and TRBJ2-2; 10 nucleotides match TRBD1. The CDR3 is 15 residues long. Trimming at V came to 6 bases and at J to 4 bases, leaving 5 bases not matched to a gene. Germline V gives CDR1 ENHRY, CDR2 SYGVKD. CDR3 sequence (DNA): TGTGCCATCAGAGGACAGGGGGACAGCACCGGGGAGCTGTTTTTT. This codes for CAIRGQGDSTGELFF.

The sample holds one count of this clone. This chain links TRBV20-1 with TRBJ2-7, with unresolved D. CDR3 size: 11 residues. Trimming removed 3 bases from V and 6 bases from J, with 9 bases in between. The germline V gene encodes CDR1 DFQATT and CDR2 SNEGSKA (reference sequence). The CDR3 nucleotides are TGCAGTGCTAGCCGTTGGGGCGAGCAGTACTTC. Translating it yields CSASRWGEQYF.

Comments on this clone: A far larger clone is only one base removed, so a read error is likely. Other DNA sequences of this sample code for an identical CDR3. The chain recombines TRBV6-5 with TRBJ1-1; D remains unclear. CDR1 is MNHEY, CDR2 SVGAGI, per germline. The CDR3 is 12 amino acids. The CDR3 protein is CASLLGVTEAFF. CDR3 bases: TGTGCCAGCCTTCTCGGGGTAACTGAAGCCTTCTTT.

As DNA, the CDR3 is TGCGCCAGCAGCTCCGTACGGGACTCCTACGAGCAGTACTTC. It translates to CASSSVRDSYEQYF. The J gene is TRBJ2-7, the V gene TRBV5-1, with a weak D call TRBD2 (5 bases). The CDR3 spans 14 residues. Germline lookup yields CDR1 SGHRS and CDR2 YFSETQ. The V end lost 3 bases, the J end lost 0 bases, and 10 bases lay between the germline ends.

Many counts were recorded for this clone. The gene calls are TRBV9 and TRBJ2-7, with 9 bases fitting TRBD1. This CDR3 has 13 amino acids. CDR1 SGDLS and CDR2 YYNGEE come from the germline V gene. Unmatched junction bases numbered 6, after V lost 4 bases and J lost 7 bases. This CDR3 is CASSIGQGSEQYF. In DNA, the CDR3 is TGTGCCAGCAGCATCGGACAGGGGTCAGAGCAGTACTTC.

This clone is a singleton in its sample. The chain employs TRBV2 and TRBJ1-5, with D possibly being TRBD1 (5 bases). The CDR3 runs 15 residues. Germline CDR1 and CDR2: SNHLY and FYNNEI. V lost 4 bases to trimming and J lost 0 bases, with 10 bases between them. CDR3 nucleotide sequence: TGTGCCAGCAGTGCCGGGACGCATAGCAATCAGCCCCAGCATTTT. This encodes CASSAGTHSNQPQHF.

The V and J genes are TRBV7-3 and TRBJ2-3; D is uncertain. This CDR3 is 15 amino acids long. Germline values: CDR1 SGHTA, CDR2 FQGTGA. Trimming took off 5 bases at V and 1 base at J, with 13 bases between the two ends. CDR3 residues: CASSTNAGGTDTQYF. CDR3 nucleotide sequence: TGTGCCAGCAGCACCAACGCCGGAGGCACAGATACGCAGTATTTT.

This chain joins TRBV6-1 and TRBJ2-2; D possibly corresponds to TRBD1 (6 bases). Trimming removed 6 bases from V and 1 base from J, with 12 bases in between. The CDR3 contains 15 residues. Germline V gives CDR1 MNHNS, CDR2 SASEGT. The DNA for the CDR3 is TGTGCCAGCAGAACCGGGACACTGAACACCGGGGAGCTGTTTTTT. It encodes CASRTGTLNTGELFF.

The chain carries TRBV7-8 and TRBJ2-5; D is uncertain. The germline V gene has CDR1 SGHVS and CDR2 FQNEAQ. This CDR3 contains 14 residues. V lost 3 bases, J lost 5 bases, and 13 bases lay in between. CDR3 residues: CASSFGGSGETQYF. For the CDR3, the DNA is TGTGCCAGCAGCTTTGGCGGTTCCGGGGAGACCCAGTACTTC.

This chain links TRBV7-2 with TRBJ2-3, with D perhaps TRBD2 (5 bases). CDR1 is SGHTA, CDR2 FQGNSA, per germline. This CDR3 is built from 14 residues. Trimming stripped 4 bases from V and 6 bases from J, with 14 bases between. The CDR3 region has the DNA TGTGCCAGCAGCTCCCGGGGTACCTCCGATACGCAGTATTTT. Amino acid sequence: CASSSRGTSDTQYF.

The J gene is TRBJ1-5, the V gene TRBV28, with 10 nucleotides matching TRBD1. CDR1 is MDHEN, CDR2 SYDVKM, per germline. V was pared by 5 bases and J by 6 bases, with 10 bases of the junction left unmatched. The CDR3 spans 16 residues. The CDR3 reads CASSPAGDRGVQPQHF. As DNA, the CDR3 is TGTGCCAGCAGTCCCGCAGGGGACAGGGGCGTTCAGCCCCAGCATTTT.

J is TRBJ2-1 and V is TRBV14, with 10 bases that match TRBD2. This CDR3 has 13 residues. Germline-derived CDR1 and CDR2 are SGHDN and FVKESK. V lost 1 base to trimming and J lost 15 bases; unmatched junction nucleotides: 6. The CDR3 DNA reads TGTGCCAGCAGCCAAGTACCAGCGGGGGGGTGGTTCTTC. It encodes CASSQVPAGGWFF. Together with reference TRBV14 and TRBJ2-1, the CDR3 gives the full variable domain: EAGVTQFPSHSVIEKGQTVTLRCDPISGHDNLYWYRRVMGKEIKFLLHFVKESKQDESGMPNNRFLAERTGGTYSTLKVQPAELEDSGVYFCASSQVPAGGWFFGPGTRLTVL.

V and J are TRBV7-2 and TRBJ1-5; D gene ambiguous. Trimming left V 1 base short and J 5 bases short, with 9 bases between. Per the germline V gene, CDR1 is SGHTA and CDR2 is FQGNSA. The CDR3 is made up of 14 amino acids. In DNA form, the CDR3 reads TGTGCCAGCAGCTTAGTGGCAGATGATCAGCCCCAGCATTTT. Protein product: CASSLVADDQPQHF.

This clone has ten or more counts. The chain has TRBV19 and TRBJ2-3; 9 bases are shared with TRBD2. Germline lookup yields CDR1 LNHDA and CDR2 SQIVND (reference sequence). Germline trimming cut 5 bases from V and 0 bases from J; bases unmatched to any gene: 9. The CDR3 has 17 amino acids. The CDR3 DNA is TGTGCCAGTAGTCCCGGGACTAGCACCTTAAGCACAGATACGCAGTATTTT. Its translation: CASSPGTSTLSTDTQYF.

This clone was counted ten times or more. The rearrangement uses TRBV2 and TRBJ1-2; TRBD1 might be the D (6 bases). Trimming removed 8 bases at V and 3 bases at J, with 16 bases between. The CDR3 loop spans 14 amino acids. Germline CDR1 reads SNHLY; CDR2 reads FYNNEI. The CDR3 is CASFGGADDYGYTF. CDR3 sequence (DNA): TGTGCCAGCTTCGGGGGGGCAGATGACTATGGCTACACCTTC.

V usage is TRBV29-1 and J usage is TRBJ2-3; TRBD2 aligns across 10 bases. The trim removed 1 base at V and 0 bases at J, leaving 4 bases unmatched. Germline values: CDR1 SQVTM, CDR2 ANQGSEA. There are 16 residues in the CDR3. The DNA of the CDR3 is TGCAGCGTTGAAGGTACTAGCGGGACTAGCACAGATACGCAGTATTTT. This encodes CSVEGTSGTSTDTQYF.